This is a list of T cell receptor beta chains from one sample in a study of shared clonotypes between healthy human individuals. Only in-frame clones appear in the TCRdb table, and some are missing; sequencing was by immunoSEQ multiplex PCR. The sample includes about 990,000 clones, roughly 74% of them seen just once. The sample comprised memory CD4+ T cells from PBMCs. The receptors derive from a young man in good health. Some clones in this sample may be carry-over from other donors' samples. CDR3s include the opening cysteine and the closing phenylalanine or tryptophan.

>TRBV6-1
CASSKGQANNEQFF
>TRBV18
CASSMNRGLYEQYF
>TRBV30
CAWSGEVVLSNQPQHF
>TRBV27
CASSTSRDTPYEQYF
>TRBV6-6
CASSYRPRDTQYF
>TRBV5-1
CASSPPPGTGGTYEQYF
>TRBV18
CASSPYTVDSGNTIYF
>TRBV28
CASVQTNTEAFF
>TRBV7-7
CASSPRGDTDTQYF
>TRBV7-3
CASSLTGPTDTQYF
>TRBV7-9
CASSLSITGNFEKLFF
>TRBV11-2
CASSQVAMGSYEQYF
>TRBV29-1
CSVRSDKDTQYF
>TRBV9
CASSVALVITDTQYF
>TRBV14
CASSHYTGAGANVLTF
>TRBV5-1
CASSFLLAGVNNEQFF
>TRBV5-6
CASSLGAGRGANTEAFF
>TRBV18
CASSPNSGFNYGYTF
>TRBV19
CASKKNTEAFF
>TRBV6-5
CASSYSIEGQGKLFF
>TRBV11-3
CASSLTSNTGELFF
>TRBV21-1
CASSKRWQGPGQGEGYTF
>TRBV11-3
CASSLGPLQGGETQYF
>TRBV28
CASRETGGAARGYTF
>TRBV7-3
CASSLLATNEQFF
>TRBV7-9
CASRPGQGDYGYTF
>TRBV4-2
CASSQDRSPSLGPQHF
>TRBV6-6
CASTLGGGDTEAFF
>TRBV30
CAWSGKQGGSTEAFF
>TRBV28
CASSLVDSSYEQYF
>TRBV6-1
CASDRGPWNTGELFF
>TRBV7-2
CASIRGFDTEAFF
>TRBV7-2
CASSLMGNTGELFF
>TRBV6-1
CASRLRAQYQPQHF
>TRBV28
CASRLAGDGANEQFF
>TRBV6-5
CASSSGGQPQHF
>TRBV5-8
CASSLRGWGMNTEAFF
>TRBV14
CASSQGNYGYTF
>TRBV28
CASSLRGLGYYGYTF
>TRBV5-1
CASSLDASTDTQYF
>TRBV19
CASSIWRGEADTQYF
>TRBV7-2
CATKPGGETQYF
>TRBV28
CATYRGTTEAFF
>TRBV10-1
CASITYEQYF
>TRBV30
CASSGGRAGGGELFF
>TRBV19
CASSIDRNTGELFF
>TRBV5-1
CASSLGRSSYNEQFF
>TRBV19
CASSIVGYSYEQYF
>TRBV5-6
CASSLAGELFF
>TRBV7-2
CASSLSQGLGNTIYF
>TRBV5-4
CASSSSQSSGNTIYF
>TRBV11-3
CASSLAEGVYAFF